A selection of T cell receptor beta chains follows, all from one sample in a study of cytomegalovirus exposure and HLA in healthy donors. Some clones are missing from TCRdb's copy, which holds only in-frame ones; the method was immunoSEQ multiplex PCR. The sample lists approximately 150,000 clones; 65% to 80% were seen once. The sequenced sample consisted of PBMCs. These receptors came from a woman in her forties in good health and CMV-seronegative. Each CDR3 is given without its conserved first and last residue. Size values are once, few and many counts, or a class for expanded clones, and some rows have none.

clone size: .; V gene: TRBV27; CDR3 length: 13; CDR3 protein: ASSLSNRQFYEQY
clone size: .; V gene: TRBV18; CDR3 length: 12; CDR3 protein: ASSPLAENTEAF
clone size: .; V gene: TRBV19; CDR3 length: 13; CDR3 protein: ASSYVNRDNEKLF
clone size: .; V gene: TRBV27; CDR3 length: 13; CDR3 protein: ACRFGGGPSYEQY
clone size: .; V gene: TRBV4-1; CDR3 length: 13; CDR3 protein: ASSPTLGTSYEQY
clone size: .; V gene: TRBV7-9; CDR3 length: 13; CDR3 protein: ASSLLSGGSNEQF
clone size: .; V gene: TRBV5-8; CDR3 length: 14; CDR3 protein: ASSRFHSNGNQPQH
clone size: .; V gene: TRBV7-6; CDR3 length: 13; CDR3 protein: ASSLVLAGGYEQY
clone size: .; V gene: TRBV28; CDR3 length: 14; CDR3 protein: ASSTPGGPTGEKLF
clone size: .; V gene: TRBV4-1; CDR3 length: 14; CDR3 protein: ASSQDPRGTVYEQY
clone size: .; V gene: TRBV5-1; CDR3 length: 14; CDR3 protein: ASSLGRGRLNYGYT
clone size: few; V gene: TRBV7-6; CDR3 length: 14; CDR3 protein: ASSPMALAGADTQY
clone size: .; V gene: TRBV14; CDR3 length: 13; CDR3 protein: ASSQDTGGKQPQH
clone size: few; V gene: TRBV5-1; CDR3 length: 14; CDR3 protein: ASSHGSQGGGYEQY